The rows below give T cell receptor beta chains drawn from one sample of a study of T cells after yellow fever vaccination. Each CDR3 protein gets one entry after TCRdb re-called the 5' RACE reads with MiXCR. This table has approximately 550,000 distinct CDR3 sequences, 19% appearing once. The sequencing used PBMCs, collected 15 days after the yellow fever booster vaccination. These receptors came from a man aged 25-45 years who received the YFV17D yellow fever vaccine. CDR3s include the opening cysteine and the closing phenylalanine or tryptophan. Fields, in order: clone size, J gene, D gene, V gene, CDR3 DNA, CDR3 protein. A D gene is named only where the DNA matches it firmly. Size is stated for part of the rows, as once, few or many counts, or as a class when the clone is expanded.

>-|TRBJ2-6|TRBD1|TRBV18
TGTGCCAGCTCACCGGGACAGCCTGGGGCCAACGTCCTGACTTTC
CASSPGQPGANVLTF
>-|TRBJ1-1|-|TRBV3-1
TGTGCCAGCAGCCAAGGACAAATCGGAGCTTTCTTT
CASSQGQIGAFF
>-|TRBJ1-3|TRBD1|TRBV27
TGTGCCAGCAGTTTATCCCCAGGGGGCTCTGGAAACACCATATATTTT
CASSLSPGGSGNTIYF
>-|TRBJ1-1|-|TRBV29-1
TGCAGCGTAATGAATCCCTTGAACACTGAAGCTTTCTTT
CSVMNPLNTEAFF
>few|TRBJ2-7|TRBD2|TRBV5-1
TGCGCCAGCAGCTTGATTAGCGGGAGGGCCTACGAGCAGTACTTC
CASSLISGRAYEQYF
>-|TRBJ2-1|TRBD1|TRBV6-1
TGTGCCAGTATGTCGGGACAGGGGGTGGTTGGTGAGCAGTTCTTC
CASMSGQGVVGEQFF
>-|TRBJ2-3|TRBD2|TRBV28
TGTGCCAGCAGTATAGCATCCGGGACTAGCGGGAGAGGGGGCACAGATACGCAGTATTTT
CASSIASGTSGRGGTDTQYF
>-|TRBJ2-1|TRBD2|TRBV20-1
TGCAGCTGTACTAGCGGGAGCTCCTACAATGAGCAGTTCTTC
CSCTSGSSYNEQFF
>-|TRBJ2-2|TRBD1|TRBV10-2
TGCGCCAGCTGCAACCGGACAGGGCTGGCCGGGGAGCTGTTTTTT
CASCNRTGLAGELFF
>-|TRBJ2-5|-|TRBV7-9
TGTGCCAGCAGCTTATCCACGGTGGAGACCCAGTACTTC
CASSLSTVETQYF
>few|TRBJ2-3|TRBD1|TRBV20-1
TGCAGTGCTAGAGGGACAGGGGCGACAGATACGCAGTATTTT
CSARGTGATDTQYF
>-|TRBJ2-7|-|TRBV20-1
TGCAGTGCGGGGGATACCTACGAGCAGTACTTC
CSAGDTYEQYF
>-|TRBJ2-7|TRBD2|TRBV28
TGTGCCAGCAGGCACATAGCGGGAGGGCCCTACGAGCAGTACTTC
CASRHIAGGPYEQYF
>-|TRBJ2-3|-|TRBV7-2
TGTGCCAGCAGCTTAGACCCACGCAGCACAGATACGCAGTATTTT
CASSLDPRSTDTQYF
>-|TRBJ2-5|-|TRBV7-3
TGTGCCAGCAGCCCAATAGGGGTGAAGACCCAGTACTTC
CASSPIGVKTQYF
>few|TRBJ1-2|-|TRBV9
TGTGCCAGCAGCGTAGACAGGGTAGGGTATGGCTACACCTTC
CASSVDRVGYGYTF
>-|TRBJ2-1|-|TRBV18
TGTGCCAGCTCAACTAGGTCCTCTGAGCAGTTCTTC
CASSTRSSEQFF
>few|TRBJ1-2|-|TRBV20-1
TGCAGTGCTAGAGTGACAGACATCTCTTCAAGTGGCTACACCTTC
CSARVTDISSSGYTF
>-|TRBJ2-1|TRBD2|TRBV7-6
TGTGCCAGCAGCATCCTAGCGGGAGGGTACAATGAGCAGTTCTTC
CASSILAGGYNEQFF
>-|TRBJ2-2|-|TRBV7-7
TGTGCTAGCAGCCTAGGAGGAGGGTGGCCCGGGGAGCTGTTTTTT
CASSLGGGWPGELFF
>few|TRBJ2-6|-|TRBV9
TGTGCCAGCAGCGTAGCTCCGAGAAGTGGGGCCAACGTCCTGACTTTC
CASSVAPRSGANVLTF
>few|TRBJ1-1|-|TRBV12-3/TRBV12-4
TGTGCCAGCATCAAAACAGCAATGAACACTGAAGCTTTCTTT
CASIKTAMNTEAFF
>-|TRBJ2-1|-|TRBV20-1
TGCAGTGCTAGAGTACGGCTCCACAATGAGCAGTTCTTC
CSARVRLHNEQFF
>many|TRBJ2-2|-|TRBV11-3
TGTGCCAGCAGCTTAAGGAACACCGGGGAGCTGTTTTTT
CASSLRNTGELFF
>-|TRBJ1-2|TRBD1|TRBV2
TGTGCCAGCAGCACACCCGGGACAGTCATTAACTATGGCTACACCTTC
CASSTPGTVINYGYTF
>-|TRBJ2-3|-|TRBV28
TGTGCCAGCAGTACCCACCGGGGCACAGATACGCAGTATTTT
CASSTHRGTDTQYF
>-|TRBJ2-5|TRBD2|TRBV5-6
TGTGCCAGCAGTACTAGCGGGAGATGGAGTGAGACCCAGTACTTC
CASSTSGRWSETQYF
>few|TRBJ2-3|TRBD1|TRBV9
TGTGCCAGCAGCGTAGTTCCAGGGGGCGGCACAGATACGCAGTATTTT
CASSVVPGGGTDTQYF
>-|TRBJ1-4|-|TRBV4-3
TGCGCCAGCAGTCAGACTTTGGGGGGCGTTGAAAAACTGTTTTTT
CASSQTLGGVEKLFF
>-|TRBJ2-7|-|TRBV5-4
TGTGCCAGCAGCCTGGACCGGGATCCAGCCTACGAGCAGTACTTC
CASSLDRDPAYEQYF
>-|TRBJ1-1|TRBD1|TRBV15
TGTGCCACCAGCAGAGATCGGACAGGGGGCACTGAAGCTTTCTTT
CATSRDRTGGTEAFF
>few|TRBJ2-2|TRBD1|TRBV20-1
TGCAGTGCCCCGCGGTTGGGGACAGGGGACACCGGGGAGCTGTTTTTT
CSAPRLGTGDTGELFF
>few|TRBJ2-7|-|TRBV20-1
TGCAGTGCCTCTGGAACGGCAAGATACGAGCAGTACTTC
CSASGTARYEQYF
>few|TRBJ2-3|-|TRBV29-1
TGCAGCCCCACTAGCACTAGCACAGATACGCAGTATTTT
CSPTSTSTDTQYF
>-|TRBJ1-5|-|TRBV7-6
TGTGCCAGCAGCGCGGATTACAATCAGCCCCAGCATTTT
CASSADYNQPQHF
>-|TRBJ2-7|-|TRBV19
TGTGCCAGTAGTACCCAACAGGGCCTCTCCTACGAGCAGTACTTC
CASSTQQGLSYEQYF
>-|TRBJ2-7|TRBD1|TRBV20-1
TGCAGTGCTAGTAGCGGGACAGGGGGTAGGGAGCAGTACTTC
CSASSGTGGREQYF
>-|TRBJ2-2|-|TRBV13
TGTGCCAGCAGCCCCCTGATGAGGAAGATGAACACCGGGGAGCTGTTTTTT
CASSPLMRKMNTGELFF
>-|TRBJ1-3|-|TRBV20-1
TGCAGTGCTAGAGGGGGGGGTCTACGGTCGAACACCATATATTTT
CSARGGGLRSNTIYF
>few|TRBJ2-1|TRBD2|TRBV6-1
TGTGCCAGCAGTCCCGGGACTAGCGCCGCGCGGGAGCAGTTCTTC
CASSPGTSAAREQFF
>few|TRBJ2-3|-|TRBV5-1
TGCGCCAGCAGCTTGTCCCCGCAGCGGAGCACAGATACGCAGTATTTT
CASSLSPQRSTDTQYF
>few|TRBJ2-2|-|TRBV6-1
TGTGCCAGCACCTCTAGCTCCCCTAACACCGGGGAGCTGTTTTTT
CASTSSSPNTGELFF
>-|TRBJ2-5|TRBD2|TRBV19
TGTGCCAGTAGTAAGGGGAGACTAGCGGGAGGAGGTTCGGAGACCCAGTACTTC
CASSKGRLAGGGSETQYF
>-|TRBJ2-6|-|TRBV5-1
TGCGCCAGCAGCTTGGCCCTGATCTCTGGGGCCAACGTCCTGACTTTC
CASSLALISGANVLTF
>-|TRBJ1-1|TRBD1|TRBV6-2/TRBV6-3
TGTGCCAGCAGACACACAGGGACAGGGTCTGAACCTTTCTTT
CASRHTGTGSEPFF
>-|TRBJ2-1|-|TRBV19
TGTGCCAGTAGTATAACTGGGAATGAGCAGTTCTTC
CASSITGNEQFF
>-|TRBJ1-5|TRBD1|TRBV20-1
TGCTGTTTCTGGGGCCAGGGGGCGTATTGGGGTTGGCCCCAGCATTTT
CCFWGQGAYWGWPQHF
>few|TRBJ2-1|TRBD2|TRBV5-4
TGTGCCAGCAACGTAGGACTAGCGGGGAAGAACAATGAGCAGTTCTTC
CASNVGLAGKNNEQFF
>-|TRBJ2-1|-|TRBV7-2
TGTGCCAGCAGCCGAAGGAGGACTGAGGGCAATGAGCAGTTCTTC
CASSRRRTEGNEQFF
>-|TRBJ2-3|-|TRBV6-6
TGTGCCAGCAGGATTGGCACAGATACGCAGTATTTT
CASRIGTDTQYF
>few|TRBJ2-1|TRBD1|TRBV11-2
TGTGCCAGCAGTCCCGGGGACAGGGTGTACAATGAGCAGTTCTTC
CASSPGDRVYNEQFF
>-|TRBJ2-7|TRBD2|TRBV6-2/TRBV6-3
TGTGCCAGCAGTTCCTCGGGGAGCGGGAGCTCCTACGAGCAGTACTTC
CASSSSGSGSSYEQYF
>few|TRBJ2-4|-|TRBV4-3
TGCGCCAGCAGCCGATCGGAGGCACTAGCCAAAAACATTCAGTACTTC
CASSRSEALAKNIQYF
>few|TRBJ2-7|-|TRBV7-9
TGTGCCAGCAGCCGCGACGTCTACGAGCAGTACTTC
CASSRDVYEQYF